The entry below gives a single TCR beta chain sequence along with its context. Sequencing used immunoSEQ multiplex PCR; TCRdb keeps in-frame clones, though not all of them. The sample lists about 44,000 clones; about 88% were seen once. The sample comes from a study of T cell changes during pregnancy in multiple sclerosis. Per the germline V gene, CDR1 is LGHNA and CDR2 is YNFKEQ. The CDR3 sequence is 13 residues long. V lost 4 bases and J lost 3, with 8 bases in between. The V call is TRBV4-2, the J call TRBJ2-3; no clear D. The sequenced sample was CD4+ T cells from peripheral blood mononuclear cells, obtained after pregnancy. This receptor was identified in a female donor with multiple sclerosis, enrolled in a pregnancy study. The CDR3 here is CASSLAATDTQYF. In DNA form, the CDR3 reads TGTGCCAGCAGCCTAGCAGCGACAGATACGCAGTATTTT.